The sequence of this T cell receptor beta chain was determined in a study of blood T cells in healthy people across ages. In the case of this clonotype: The antigen is undetermined.

Points from the study as a whole: From one million sequenced T cells, diversity estimates were lower bounds. Changes seen in expanded clonotypes were possibly confounded by donor CMV status left unknown.

Primed by a sample-barcoded 5' primer and a J-beta primer mix, a second PCR proceeded for 7 to 11 cycles. Unique molecular identifiers of 12 random nucleotides labeled each cDNA. TCRdb passed the 5' RACE reads through MiXCR, listing each CDR3 protein once. The sample lists hundreds of thousands of distinct CDR3 sequences, around 48% seen once, with roughly 31% in the top ten. PBMCs were isolated at a quantity of at least 7 million per sample. V lost 3 bases, J lost 5 bases, and 11 bases lay in between. The germline V gene has CDR1 KGHSH and CDR2 LQKENI. CDR3 length equals 13 residues. The sample was blood. The source is a woman in her sixties or seventies in good health. The V and J genes are TRBV18 and TRBJ2-7; perhaps TRBD1 as D (5 bases). As DNA, the CDR3 is TGTGCCAGCTCACCGGGGCCAGGGAACGAGCAGTACTTC. Protein sequence: CASSPGPGNEQYF.